Listed below are T cell receptor beta chains from one sample, sequenced in a study of T cells in Graves' hyperthyroidism and ophthalmopathy. TCRdb used MiXCR to reprocess the multiplex PCR reads, holding one entry per CDR3 protein. Altogether around 300,000 distinct CDR3 sequences are present, approximately 15% being singletons, with the ten largest covering approximately 23%. Source material: blood. The receptors stem from a woman in her 30s with Graves' hyperthyroidism. Both conserved end residues are part of each CDR3. A D gene is named only where the DNA matches it firmly. Clone size appears in some rows only: once, few, many, or a class for an expanded clone.

v_call	cdr3_length	d_call	clone_size	j_call	cdr3_nt	cdr3_aa
TRBV6-5	16	NA	few	TRBJ1-5	TGTGCCAGCAGTTACCCTTTTGGGGGAGGGGGTCAGCCCCAGCATTTT	CASSYPFGGGGQPQHF
TRBV20-1	17	TRBD2	NA	TRBJ2-1	TGCAGTGCTAGACCGGGACTAGCGGGAGCCAAATACAATGAGCAGTTCTTC	CSARPGLAGAKYNEQFF
TRBV3-1	14	NA	many	TRBJ2-1	TGTGCCAGCAGCCAATTTGCTAGCGCTAATGAGCAGTTCTTC	CASSQFASANEQFF
TRBV29-1	12	NA	many	TRBJ2-7	TGCAGCGTTCGAGGCCTCGCCTACGAGCAGTACTTC	CSVRGLAYEQYF
TRBV7-6	15	NA	few	TRBJ2-5	TGTGCCAGCAGCCCACTTTCACCCAATCAAGAGACCCAGTACTTC	CASSPLSPNQETQYF
TRBV2	13	NA	once	TRBJ2-5	TGTGCCAGCAGGATCGTCCCCCAAGAGACCCAGTACTTC	CASRIVPQETQYF
TRBV25-1	16	NA	many	TRBJ2-1	TGTGCCAGCAGTGTTCCAGCGGGACAGAATTACAATGAGCAGTTCTTC	CASSVPAGQNYNEQFF
TRBV11-2	13	TRBD2	many	TRBJ2-1	TGTGCCAGCAGCTTCCTAGCGGCCAATGAGCAGTTCTTC	CASSFLAANEQFF
TRBV4-1	15	NA	NA	TRBJ1-2	TGCGCCAGCAGCCAAGCGGGCAGTTTATTCTATGGCTACACCTTC	CASSQAGSLFYGYTF
TRBV6-2/TRBV6-3	13	TRBD1	NA	TRBJ2-1	TGTGCCAGCAGTTATATCGGGACAGGTGAGCAGTTCTTC	CASSYIGTGEQFF
TRBV28	15	TRBD2	many	TRBJ2-7	TGTGCCAGCAGTTCTAGGACTAGGCCGGCGCCCGAGCAGTACTTC	CASSSRTRPAPEQYF
TRBV2	11	NA	many	TRBJ2-1	TGTGCCAGCAGTGTAGTGTTTGAGCAGTTCTTC	CASSVVFEQFF
TRBV2	15	TRBD2	many	TRBJ2-2	TGTGCCAGCAAAGGAGGCGGGAGCCCCACCGGGGAGCTGTTTTTT	CASKGGGSPTGELFF
TRBV5-1	13	NA	NA	TRBJ2-5	TGCGCCAGCAGTCCCTATCTGCAAGAGACCCAGTGCTTC	CASSPYLQETQCF
TRBV2	14	TRBD1	NA	TRBJ2-7	TGTGCCAGCAGTGAAACAGGGGGCATGATCGAGCAGTACTTC	CASSETGGMIEQYF
TRBV20-1	16	TRBD2	NA	TRBJ2-1	TGCAGTGCTAGAAATCGGGGAGGGACTAGCGGGAGGGCCCAGTTCTTC	CSARNRGGTSGRAQFF
TRBV2	12	NA	few	TRBJ2-1	TGTGCCAGCGCGCCCGATATCGCTGAGCAGTTCTTC	CASAPDIAEQFF
TRBV6-2/TRBV6-3	16	TRBD1	few	TRBJ2-7	TGTGCCAGCAGTTATGGGAGGACAGGGAGTTCCTACGAGCAGTGCTTC	CASSYGRTGSSYEQCF
TRBV6-1	14	NA	many	TRBJ1-5	TGTGCCAGCAGTGTAGACTTTAGCAATCAGCCCCAGCATTTT	CASSVDFSNQPQHF
TRBV10-3	17	TRBD2	many	TRBJ2-2	TGTGCCATCAGTGAGCGGACTAGCGGGAGGGCCGGCGGGGAGCTGTTTTTT	CAISERTSGRAGGELFF
TRBV20-1	14	NA	few	TRBJ1-2	TGCAGTGCTAGAGTACGGGACAAGGGCTATGGCTACACCTTC	CSARVRDKGYGYTF
TRBV20-1	14	TRBD2	NA	TRBJ2-7	TGCAGTGCCCCTCGCTCTAGCGGGGGCTCCGAGCAGTACTTC	CSAPRSSGGSEQYF
TRBV12-3/TRBV12-4	13	TRBD2	NA	TRBJ2-1	TGTGCCAGCAATAGCGGGACGAACCCTGAGCAGTTCTTC	CASNSGTNPEQFF
TRBV11-1	15	TRBD2	many	TRBJ2-1	TGTGCCAGCAGCTACGGGACTAGCGGGAGTTATGAGCAGTTCTTC	CASSYGTSGSYEQFF
TRBV11-2	15	NA	many	TRBJ2-1	TGTGCCAGCAGCTTCCTCTCGGGCCCCGGGGATGAGCAGTTCTTC	CASSFLSGPGDEQFF
TRBV13	14	NA	many	TRBJ2-7	TGTGCCAGCAGCTTAGGGGAACCTACCTACGAGCAGTACTTC	CASSLGEPTYEQYF
TRBV19	17	NA	many	TRBJ2-2	TGTGCCTGCAACGGACGGGAAAAGTTCGCGAACACCGGGGAGCTGTTTTTT	CACNGREKFANTGELFF
TRBV7-6	15	TRBD2	many	TRBJ2-1	TGTGCCAGCAGCTTCGGGGAGGGCGATAGCTATGAGCAGTTCTTC	CASSFGEGDSYEQFF
TRBV2	15	NA	few	TRBJ1-5	TGTGCCAGCAGGCGGTGGACCCAACCAAATCAGCCCCAGCATTTT	CASRRWTQPNQPQHF
TRBV5-6	15	TRBD1	NA	TRBJ2-4	TGTGCCAGCAGTACAAGGACAGGGGGAAGAAACATTCAGTACTTC	CASSTRTGGRNIQYF
TRBV7-9	13	NA	NA	TRBJ2-3	TGTGCCAGCAAACGGGACACGGGGGGTACGCAGTATTTT	CASKRDTGGTQYF
TRBV11-2	15	NA	few	TRBJ1-4	TGTGCCAGCAGCTTAACTACAGGGTTTAGGGGAAAACTGTTTTTT	CASSLTTGFRGKLFF
TRBV6-9	16	TRBD2	few	TRBJ2-2	TGTGCCAGCAGTTATGGGGCGGGAGGGGTCCCCGGGGAGCTGTTTTTT	CASSYGAGGVPGELFF
TRBV7-2	11	NA	NA	TRBJ1-6	TGTGCCAGCAGCTTAGGGACGGCCATCCACTTT	CASSLGTAIHF
TRBV7-2	16	TRBD1	many	TRBJ1-2	TGTGCCAGCAGCTTAGCGATGTCAGGGGGGATGGATGGCTACACCTTC	CASSLAMSGGMDGYTF
TRBV28	14	NA	NA	TRBJ1-2	TGTGCCAGCAGTTTAGACAGGATGGAGTATGGCTACACCTTC	CASSLDRMEYGYTF
TRBV28	14	TRBD1	NA	TRBJ2-5	TGTGCCAGCAGTTTTGTGACAGGGGCGGCGACCCAGTACTTC	CASSFVTGAATQYF
TRBV18	15	TRBD1	NA	TRBJ2-3	TGTGCCAGCTCCCAGGGAACAGGGGTGGCAGATACGCAGTATTTT	CASSQGTGVADTQYF
TRBV6-1	17	TRBD2	NA	TRBJ2-3	TGTGCCAGCAGTGAAGCCGCGTCTAGCGGGTTGACAGATACGCAGTATTTT	CASSEAASSGLTDTQYF
TRBV2	16	TRBD2	NA	TRBJ2-3	TGTGCCATCAGGGAATTACTAGCGGGAGGGGTAAATACGCAGTATTTT	CAIRELLAGGVNTQYF
TRBV18	14	TRBD1	NA	TRBJ2-7	TGTGCCAGCTCAGGGACAGGGATTTCCTACGAGCAGTACTTC	CASSGTGISYEQYF
TRBV29-1	12	TRBD1	NA	TRBJ2-7	TGCAGCGTTGCACAGGGGGTAGGGGAGCAGTACTTC	CSVAQGVGEQYF
TRBV28	15	NA	NA	TRBJ1-5	TGTGCCAGCAGGGGATCGAGTTTTAGCAATCAGCCCCAGCATTTT	CASRGSSFSNQPQHF
TRBV10-3	17	TRBD2	NA	TRBJ2-7	TGTGCCATCAGTGATTTAAGTCCACTAGCGGGCAACTACGAGCAGTACTTC	CAISDLSPLAGNYEQYF
TRBV28	14	TRBD1	many	TRBJ1-2	TGTGCCAGTAATACAGGGGCCAACAACTATGGCTACACCTTC	CASNTGANNYGYTF
TRBV5-4	16	NA	NA	TRBJ2-7	TGTGCCAGCAGCTTGGCTTCCTTCGGGTCCACCTACGAGCAGTACTTC	CASSLASFGSTYEQYF
TRBV11-2	14	NA	many	TRBJ2-2	TGTGCCAGCAGACCAGTAGGGGGAGGCGGGGAGCTGTTTTTT	CASRPVGGGGELFF
TRBV20-1	13	TRBD2	NA	TRBJ2-7	TGCAGTGCTAAGTCCGGGACTACGAACGAGCAGTACTTC	CSAKSGTTNEQYF
TRBV5-1	15	NA	few	TRBJ2-7	TGCGCCAGCAGCTTGGCCGCGGCGACAAGTTACGAGCAGTACTTC	CASSLAAATSYEQYF
TRBV20-1	13	NA	many	TRBJ2-7	TGCAGTGCTCCGGGGAGCAGCTCCTACGAGCAGTACTTC	CSAPGSSSYEQYF
TRBV7-3	19	TRBD2	many	TRBJ2-3	TGTGCCAGCAGCTACACTAGCGGGAGGGCCGACGGGGGAACAGATACGCAGTATTTT	CASSYTSGRADGGTDTQYF
TRBV5-6	16	TRBD1	many	TRBJ2-4	TGTGCCAGCAGCTTGGCCTTGGGGACAGGGGAAAACATTCAGTACTTC	CASSLALGTGENIQYF
TRBV19	16	TRBD1	many	TRBJ1-1	TGTGCCAGTAGTGCGCACCCCGGGACAGTGAACACTGAAGCTTTCTTT	CASSAHPGTVNTEAFF